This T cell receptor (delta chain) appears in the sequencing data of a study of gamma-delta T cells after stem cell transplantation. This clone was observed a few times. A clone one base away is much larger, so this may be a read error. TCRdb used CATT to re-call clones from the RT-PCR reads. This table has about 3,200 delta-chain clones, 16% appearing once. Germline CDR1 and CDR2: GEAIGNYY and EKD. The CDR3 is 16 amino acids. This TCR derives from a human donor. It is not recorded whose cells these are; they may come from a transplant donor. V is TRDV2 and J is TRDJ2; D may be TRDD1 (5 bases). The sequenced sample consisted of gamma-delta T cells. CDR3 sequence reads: CACDEIPGSLTAHLFF. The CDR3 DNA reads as TGTGCCTGTGATGAAATCCCTGGCTCTTTGACAGCACATCTCTTCTTT.